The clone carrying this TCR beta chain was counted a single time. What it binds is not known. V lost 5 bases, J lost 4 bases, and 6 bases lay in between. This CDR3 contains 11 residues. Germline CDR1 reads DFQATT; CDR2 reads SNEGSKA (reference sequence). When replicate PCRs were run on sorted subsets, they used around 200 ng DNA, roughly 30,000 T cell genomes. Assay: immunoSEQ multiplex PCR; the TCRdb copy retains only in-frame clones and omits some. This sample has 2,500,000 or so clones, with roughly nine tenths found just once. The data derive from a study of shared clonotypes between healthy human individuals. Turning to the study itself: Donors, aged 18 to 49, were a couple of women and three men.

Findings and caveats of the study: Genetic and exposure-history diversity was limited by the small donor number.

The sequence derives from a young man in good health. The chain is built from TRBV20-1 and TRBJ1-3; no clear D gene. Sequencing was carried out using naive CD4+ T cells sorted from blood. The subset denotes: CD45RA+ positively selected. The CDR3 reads CSAWAGNTIYF. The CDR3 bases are TGCAGTGCTTGGGCGGGAAACACCATATATTTT.